Listed here is a single TCR beta chain. The data belong to a study of blood T cell repertoires in COVID-19. Germline CDR1 and CDR2: SGHNT and YYREEE (reference sequence). Trimming took off 0 bases at V and 4 bases at J, with 13 bases between the two ends. The CDR3 extends over 15 amino acids. Profiling relied on immunoSEQ multiplex PCR, and the TCRdb table lists in-frame clones only, not all of them. The repertoire holds under 300,000 clones, with 80% to 90% as singletons. Sequenced sample: PBMCs or T cells enriched from blood (not recorded which). This receptor was identified in a woman aged 40 to 50 who had been exposed to COVID-19. The chain uses TRBV5-4 and TRBJ1-1; TRBD1 might be the D (5 bases). Here the CDR3 DNA reads TGTGCCAGCAGCTTGGAGGCGGGGGGAATCACTGAAGCTTTCTTT. Its protein is CASSLEAGGITEAFF.